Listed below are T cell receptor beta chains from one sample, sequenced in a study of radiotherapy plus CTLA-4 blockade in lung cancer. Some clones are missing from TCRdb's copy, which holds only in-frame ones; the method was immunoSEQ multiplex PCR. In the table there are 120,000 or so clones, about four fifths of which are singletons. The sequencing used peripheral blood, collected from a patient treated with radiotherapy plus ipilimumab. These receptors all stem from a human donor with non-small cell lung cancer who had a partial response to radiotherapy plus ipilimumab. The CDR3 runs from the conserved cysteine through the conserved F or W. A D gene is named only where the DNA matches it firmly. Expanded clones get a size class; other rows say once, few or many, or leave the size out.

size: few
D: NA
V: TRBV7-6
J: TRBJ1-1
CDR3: CASSLTVYTEAFF
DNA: TGTGCCAGCAGCCTAACAGTGTACACTGAAGCTTTCTTT

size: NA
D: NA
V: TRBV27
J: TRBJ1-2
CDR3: CASSLSLAASPFYGYTF
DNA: TGTGCCAGCAGTTTATCGTTGGCCGCCTCACCCTTCTATGGCTACACCTTC

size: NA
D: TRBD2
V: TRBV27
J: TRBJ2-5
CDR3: CASSSRLAGGPETQYF
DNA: TGTGCCAGCAGTTCCCGACTAGCGGGAGGGCCAGAGACCCAGTACTTC

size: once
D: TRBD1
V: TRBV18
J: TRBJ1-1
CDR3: CASSPGQGTTEAFF
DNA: TGTGCCAGCTCACCGGGACAGGGAACGACTGAAGCTTTCTTT

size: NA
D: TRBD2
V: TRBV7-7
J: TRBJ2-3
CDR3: CASSPAGGAGTDTQYF
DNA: TGTGCTAGCAGCCCTGCGGGGGGCGCAGGCACAGATACGCAGTATTTT

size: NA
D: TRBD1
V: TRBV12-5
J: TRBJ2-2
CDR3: CASARTGGTGELFF
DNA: TGTGCTAGTGCCAGGACAGGGGGCACCGGGGAGCTGTTTTTT

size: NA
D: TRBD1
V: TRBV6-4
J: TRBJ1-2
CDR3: CASRDRGRSGGYTF
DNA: TGTGCCAGCCGGGACAGGGGACGGTCGGGAGGCTACACCTTC

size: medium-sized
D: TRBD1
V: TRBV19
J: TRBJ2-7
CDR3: CASSIGSRGQYEQYF
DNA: TGTGCCAGTAGTATAGGCTCCAGGGGGCAATACGAGCAGTACTTC

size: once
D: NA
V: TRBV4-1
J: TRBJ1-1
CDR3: CASSQGRNTEAFF
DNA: TGCGCCAGCAGCCAAGGTAGGAACACTGAAGCTTTCTTT

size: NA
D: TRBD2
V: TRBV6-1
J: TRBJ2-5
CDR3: CASSGLAGGGQETQYF
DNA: TGTGCCAGCAGTGGACTAGCGGGAGGTGGGCAAGAGACCCAGTACTTC

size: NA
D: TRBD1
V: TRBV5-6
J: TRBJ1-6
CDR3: CASSLMGQGLSPLHF
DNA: TGTGCCAGCAGCTTGATGGGACAGGGCCTCTCACCCCTCCACTTT

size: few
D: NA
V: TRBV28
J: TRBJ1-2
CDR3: CASSSSYGYTF
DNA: TGTGCCAGCAGTTCCAGCTATGGCTACACCTTC

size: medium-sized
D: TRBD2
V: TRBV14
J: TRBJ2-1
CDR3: CASSQDPASGRYPNEQFF
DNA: TGTGCCAGCAGCCAAGACCCAGCTAGCGGGAGGTATCCAAATGAGCAGTTCTTC

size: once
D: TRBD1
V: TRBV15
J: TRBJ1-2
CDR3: CATSRYSGTGKSNYGYTF
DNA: TGTGCCACCAGCAGATACTCCGGGACAGGGAAATCTAACTATGGCTACACCTTC

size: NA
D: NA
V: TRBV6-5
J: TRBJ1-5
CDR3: CASSYSIQGSRQPQHF
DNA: TGTGCCAGCAGTTACTCAATACAGGGTTCAAGGCAGCCCCAGCATTTT

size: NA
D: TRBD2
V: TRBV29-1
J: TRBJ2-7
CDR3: CSGGQASGSSEQYF
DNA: TGCAGCGGTGGCCAGGCTAGCGGGAGTTCCGAGCAGTACTTC

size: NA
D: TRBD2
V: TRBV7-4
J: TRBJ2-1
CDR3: CASSLDQREVHGEQFF
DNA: TGTGCCAGCAGCTTAGATCAGCGGGAGGTCCATGGTGAGCAGTTCTTC

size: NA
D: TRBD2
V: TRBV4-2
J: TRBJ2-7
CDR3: CASSQGASGSYEQYF
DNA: TGTGCCAGCAGCCAAGGAGCTAGCGGTTCCTACGAGCAGTACTTC

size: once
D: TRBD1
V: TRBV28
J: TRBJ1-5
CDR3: CASRPGGWNQPQHF
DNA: TGTGCCAGCAGGCCAGGGGGCTGGAATCAGCCCCAGCATTTT

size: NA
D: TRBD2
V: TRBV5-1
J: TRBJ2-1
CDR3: CASSVASGSSYNEQFF
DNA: TGCGCCAGCAGCGTGGCTAGCGGAAGCTCCTACAATGAGCAGTTCTTC

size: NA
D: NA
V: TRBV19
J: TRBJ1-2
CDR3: CASSIGATEFYGYTF
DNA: TGTGCCAGTAGTATAGGAGCCACAGAGTTCTATGGCTACACCTTC

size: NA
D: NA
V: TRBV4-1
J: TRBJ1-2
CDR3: CASSQVNRQDRGYTF
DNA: TGCGCCAGCAGCCAGGTAAACAGACAGGATCGGGGCTACACCTTC

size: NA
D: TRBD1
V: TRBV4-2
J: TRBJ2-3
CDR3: CASSQTPDRGSTDTQYF
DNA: TGTGCCAGCAGCCAAACCCCAGACAGGGGTTCCACAGATACGCAGTATTTT

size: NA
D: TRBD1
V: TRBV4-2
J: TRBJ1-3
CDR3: CASSQEEMRTGTGNTIYF
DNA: TGTGCCAGCAGCCAAGAGGAAATGAGGACAGGGACTGGAAACACCATATATTTT

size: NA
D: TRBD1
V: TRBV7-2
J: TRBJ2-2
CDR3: CASSLATWTGADTGELFF
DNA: TGTGCCAGCAGCTTAGCTACATGGACAGGGGCGGACACCGGGGAGCTGTTTTTT

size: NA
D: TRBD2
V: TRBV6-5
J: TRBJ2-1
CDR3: CASSMGLAGSYEQFF
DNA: TGTGCCAGCAGCATGGGACTAGCGGGGAGTTATGAGCAGTTCTTC

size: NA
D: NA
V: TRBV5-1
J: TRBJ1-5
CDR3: CASSLQAGGNQPQHF
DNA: TGCGCCAGCAGCTTACAGGCGGGGGGCAATCAGCCCCAGCATTTT

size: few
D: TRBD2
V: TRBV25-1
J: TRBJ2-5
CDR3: CASSAASLAGAETQYF
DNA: TGTGCCAGCAGTGCCGCAAGCCTAGCGGGAGCGGAGACCCAGTACTTC

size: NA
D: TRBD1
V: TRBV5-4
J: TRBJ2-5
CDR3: CASRLDREETQYF
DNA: TGTGCCAGCAGATTGGACAGGGAAGAGACCCAGTACTTC

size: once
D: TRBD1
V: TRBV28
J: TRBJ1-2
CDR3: CASSPGTGLFWGF
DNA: TGTGCCAGCAGTCCCGGGACAGGGTTATTCTGGGGTTTC

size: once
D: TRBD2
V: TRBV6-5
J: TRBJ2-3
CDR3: CASSYSGLGTDTQYF
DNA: TGTGCCAGCAGTTACTCGGGACTAGGCACAGATACGCAGTATTTT

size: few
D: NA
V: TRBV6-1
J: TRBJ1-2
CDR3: CASSENLLLYTF
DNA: TGTGCCAGCAGTGAGAACTTACTCCTCTACACCTTC

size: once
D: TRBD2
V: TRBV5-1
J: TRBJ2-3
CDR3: CASSFFGRETDTQYF
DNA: TGCGCCAGCAGCTTCTTCGGGCGGGAGACAGATACGCAGTATTTT

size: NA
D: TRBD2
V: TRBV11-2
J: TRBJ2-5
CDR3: CASSLGTSGLQETQYF
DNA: TGTGCCAGCAGCTTAGGGACTAGCGGATTACAAGAGACCCAGTACTTC

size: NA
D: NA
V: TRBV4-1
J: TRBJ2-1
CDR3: CASSQARLVSSSNEQFF
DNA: TGCGCCAGCAGCCAAGCGAGGCTAGTGTCGTCAAGCAATGAGCAGTTCTTC

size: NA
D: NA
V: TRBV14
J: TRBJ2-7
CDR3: CASSQVSSIIVSEQYF
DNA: TGTGCCAGCAGCCAAGTATCAAGCATTATCGTGAGCGAGCAGTACTTC

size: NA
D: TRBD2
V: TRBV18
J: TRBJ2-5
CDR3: CASSPEGREFQETQYF
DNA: TGTGCCAGCTCACCGGAGGGGCGGGAGTTCCAAGAGACCCAGTACTTC

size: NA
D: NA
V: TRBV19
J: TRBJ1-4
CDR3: CASSNPGVAEKLFF
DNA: TGTGCCAGTAGTAACCCCGGGGTTGCTGAAAAACTGTTTTTT

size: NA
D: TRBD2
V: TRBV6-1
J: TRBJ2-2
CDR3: CASSEPGLASGELFF
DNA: TGTGCCAGCAGTGAGCCGGGACTAGCATCCGGGGAGCTGTTTTTT

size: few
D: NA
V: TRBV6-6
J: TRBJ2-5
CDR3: CASQGQETQYF
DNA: TGTGCCAGCCAGGGACAAGAGACCCAGTACTTC

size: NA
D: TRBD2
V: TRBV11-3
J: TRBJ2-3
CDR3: CASSFRTSGAERDTQYF
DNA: TGTGCCAGCAGCTTTAGGACTAGCGGGGCGGAACGGGACACGCAGTATTTT

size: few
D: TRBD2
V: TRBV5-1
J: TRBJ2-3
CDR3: CASSSGSGTDTQYF
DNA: TGCGCCAGCAGCAGCGGGAGCGGGACAGATACGCAGTATTTT

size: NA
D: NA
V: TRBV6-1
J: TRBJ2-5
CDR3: CASSEAQARETQYF
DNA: TGTGCCAGCAGTGAAGCTCAAGCACGAGAGACCCAGTACTTC

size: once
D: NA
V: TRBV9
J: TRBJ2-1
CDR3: CASSVAGEVEQFF
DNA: TGTGCCAGCAGCGTAGCCGGGGAGGTTGAGCAGTTCTTC

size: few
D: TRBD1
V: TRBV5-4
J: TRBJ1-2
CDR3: CASSLEQGRNGYTF
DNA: TGTGCCAGCAGCTTGGAACAGGGGCGAAATGGCTACACCTTC

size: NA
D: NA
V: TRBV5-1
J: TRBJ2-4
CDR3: CASSLAGDTLSKNIQYF
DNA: TGCGCCAGCAGCTTGGCCGGGGACACCCTTTCCAAAAACATTCAGTACTTC

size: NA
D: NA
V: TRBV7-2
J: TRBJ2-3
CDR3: CASSLVLGSYKRGTDTQYF
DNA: TGTGCCAGCAGCTTAGTTCTCGGTTCCTATAAGCGGGGCACAGATACGCAGTATTTT

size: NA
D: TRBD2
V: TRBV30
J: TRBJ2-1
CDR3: CAWGGSLVRGFNNEQFF
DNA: TGTGCCTGGGGGGGGTCCCTAGTGCGGGGGTTTAACAATGAGCAGTTCTTC

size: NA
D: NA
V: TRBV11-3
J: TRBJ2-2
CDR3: CASSPTGRNTGELFF
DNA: TGTGCCAGCAGCCCCACAGGAAGGAACACCGGGGAGCTGTTTTTT

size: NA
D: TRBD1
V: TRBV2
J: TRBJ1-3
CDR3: CATKGTAGNTIYF
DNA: TGTGCCACCAAAGGGACAGCGGGAAACACCATATATTTT

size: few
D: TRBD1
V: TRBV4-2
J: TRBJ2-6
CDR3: CASSLTGTANSGANVLTF
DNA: TGTGCCAGCAGCCTCACCGGGACAGCCAATTCTGGGGCCAACGTCCTGACTTTC

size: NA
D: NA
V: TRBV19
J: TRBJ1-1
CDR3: CASSIAGFTEAFF
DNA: TGTGCCAGTAGTATAGCAGGGTTCACTGAAGCTTTCTTT

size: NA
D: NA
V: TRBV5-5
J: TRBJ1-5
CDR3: CASSLGSGNQPQHF
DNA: TGTGCCAGCAGCTTGGGTTCGGGGAATCAGCCCCAGCATTTT